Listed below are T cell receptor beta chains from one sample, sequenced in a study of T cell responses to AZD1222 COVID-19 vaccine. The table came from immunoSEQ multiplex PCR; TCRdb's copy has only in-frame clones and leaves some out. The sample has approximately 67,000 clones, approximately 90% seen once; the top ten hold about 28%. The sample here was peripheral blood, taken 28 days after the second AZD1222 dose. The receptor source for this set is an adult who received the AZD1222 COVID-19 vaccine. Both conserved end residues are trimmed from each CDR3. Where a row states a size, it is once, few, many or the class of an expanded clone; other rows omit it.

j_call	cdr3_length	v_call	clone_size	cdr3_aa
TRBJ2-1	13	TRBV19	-	ASSIGLADYNEQF
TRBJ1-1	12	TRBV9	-	ASSVEPGNTEAF
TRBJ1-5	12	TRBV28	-	ASSRQGNYQPQH
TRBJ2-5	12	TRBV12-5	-	ASGGDRGVETQY
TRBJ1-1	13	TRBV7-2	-	ASSSPGTRSTEAF
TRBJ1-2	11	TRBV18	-	ASSPPGGEGYT
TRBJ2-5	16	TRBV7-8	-	ASSSRQRLAGGSGTQY
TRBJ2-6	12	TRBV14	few	ASSVSSGANVLT
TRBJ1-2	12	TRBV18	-	ASSPSRDRGGYT
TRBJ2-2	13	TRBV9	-	ASSGTGEKAGELF
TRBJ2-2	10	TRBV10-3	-	AISEGTGELF
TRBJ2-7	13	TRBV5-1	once	ASSLLQGPTYEQY
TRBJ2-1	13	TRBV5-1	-	ASSPSTGRFNEQF
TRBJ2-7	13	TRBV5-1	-	ASSVLGQGAYEQY
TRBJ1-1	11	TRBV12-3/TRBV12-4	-	ASSLWSDTEAF
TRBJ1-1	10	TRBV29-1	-	TKSGSNTEAF
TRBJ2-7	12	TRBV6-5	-	ASSMTSGPYEQY
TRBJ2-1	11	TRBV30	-	AWGSLRVWEQF
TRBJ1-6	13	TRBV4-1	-	ASSQDTGGNSPLH
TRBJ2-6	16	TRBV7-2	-	ASSPSGTDLWWANVLT
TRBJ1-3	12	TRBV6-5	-	ASSSSHSGNTIY
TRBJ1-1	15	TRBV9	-	ASSVGAGGAPDTEAF
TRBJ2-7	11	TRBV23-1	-	ASSQSTGGEQY
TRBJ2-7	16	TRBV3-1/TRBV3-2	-	ASSQDLGSPVSSYEQY
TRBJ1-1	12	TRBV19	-	ASSVTGFAGEAF
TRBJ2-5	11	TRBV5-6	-	ASSRAGGETQY
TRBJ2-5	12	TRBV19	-	ASSRGRDQETQY
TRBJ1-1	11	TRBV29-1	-	SVVSLGYLEAF
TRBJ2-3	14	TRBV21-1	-	ASSIAGLAHTDTQY
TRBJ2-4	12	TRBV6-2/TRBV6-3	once	ASSVAGRGYIQY
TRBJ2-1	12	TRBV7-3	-	ASSPGGNLNEQF
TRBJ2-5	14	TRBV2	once	ASSEHGTGLVETQY
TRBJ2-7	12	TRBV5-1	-	ASSFRTGTYEQY
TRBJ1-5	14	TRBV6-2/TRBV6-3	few	ASSLERGPSGMAQH
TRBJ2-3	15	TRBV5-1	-	ASSLARLAGGPDTQY
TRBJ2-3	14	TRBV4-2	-	ASSLPGTSGIYTQY
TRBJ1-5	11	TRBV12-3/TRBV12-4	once	ASSFNSNQPQH
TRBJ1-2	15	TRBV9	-	ASSVGPTSQGSYGYT
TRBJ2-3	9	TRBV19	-	ASSQEDTQY
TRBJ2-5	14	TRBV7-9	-	ASSPQTAGAGETQY
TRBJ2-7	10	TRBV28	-	ATGVYGYEQY
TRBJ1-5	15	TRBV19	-	ASSVSPDSNSNQPQH